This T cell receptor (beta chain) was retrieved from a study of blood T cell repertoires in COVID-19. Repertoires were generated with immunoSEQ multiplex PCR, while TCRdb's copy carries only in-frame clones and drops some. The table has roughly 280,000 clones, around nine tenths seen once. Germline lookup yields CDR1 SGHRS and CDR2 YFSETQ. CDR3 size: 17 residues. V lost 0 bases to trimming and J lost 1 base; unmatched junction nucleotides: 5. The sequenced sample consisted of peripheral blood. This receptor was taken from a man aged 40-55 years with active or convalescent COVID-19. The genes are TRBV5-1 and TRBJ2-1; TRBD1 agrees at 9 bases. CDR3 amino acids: CASSLGPGQGSYNEQFF. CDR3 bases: TGCGCCAGCAGCTTGGGGCCGGGACAGGGATCCTACAATGAGCAGTTCTTC.